This T cell receptor (beta chain) emerged from a study of blood T cell repertoires in COVID-19. This clone was recorded a few times. Clones were read by immunoSEQ multiplex PCR, and TCRdb kept only the in-frame ones, dropping some. The sample gives fewer than 85,000 clones, over 80% of which show up once; under 6.5% is in the top ten. The CDR3 loop spans 18 amino acids. Sample: peripheral blood. V gene TRBV1 combines with J gene TRBJ2-3; TRBD2 is the table's D call and was not checked against the DNA. TRBV1 represents a pseudogene. The TCR comes from a man aged 45-60 years with active COVID-19. DNA for the CDR3: TGCACCAGCAGCCTTCAATGGGTAAGCGGGGGGGTAACAGATACGCAGTATTTT. This sequence encodes CTSSLQWVSGGVTDTQYF.